The sample holds many counts of the clone carrying this T cell receptor beta chain. Germline CDR1 is SGHRS and CDR2 is YFSETQ. The CDR3 length is 14 residues. V lost 4 bases, J lost 7 bases, and 17 bases lay in between. The sample is drawn from a study of neurological immune-mediated disorders. The team produced cDNA through 5'RACE using 10-nucleotide random UMIs. TCRdb itself ran the 5' RACE reads through MiXCR, one entry per CDR3 protein. The data hold some 60,000 distinct CDR3 sequences, with about 3.7% observed a single time. The source of this sequence is a woman aged 45-60 years with multiple sclerosis. The chain uses TRBV5-1 and TRBJ1-1; a possible D gene is TRBD1 (6 bases). Sequenced material: PBMCs. The CDR3 sequence is CASSPGTEGGEAFF. The CDR3 bases are TGCGCCAGCAGCCCGGGGACGGAGGGGGGTGAAGCTTTCTTT.